This TCR beta chain was observed in a study of cytomegalovirus exposure and HLA in healthy donors. About the research overall: Among about 179 million T cells, an earlier analysis found 90 million to 130 million unique TCR beta sequences. General study points: Later, an analysis found that common viral pathogens appeared to be linked with several of the most significant clusters.

Points on this clone: Its specificity is not known.

Germline V gives CDR1 LNHNV, CDR2 YYDKDF (reference sequence). CDR3 size: 14 residues. Between the trimmed V and J ends, which lost 2 bases and 0 bases, there was a span of 8 bases. A multiplex PCR was run with 60 Vbeta primers and 13 Jbeta primers. Generated by immunoSEQ multiplex PCR, the TCRdb table keeps only in-frame clones and is missing some. The sample yields 110,000 to 150,000 clones, 78% seen once. Material: PBMCs. The TCR originated in a woman aged 18-35 years in good health and CMV-seropositive. The chain joins TRBV15 to TRBJ2-7; possibly TRBD2 for D (5 bases). The CDR3 coding sequence is TGTGCCACCAGCAGATCTGGGAGCTCCTACGAGCAGTACTTC. Encoded protein: CATSRSGSSYEQYF.